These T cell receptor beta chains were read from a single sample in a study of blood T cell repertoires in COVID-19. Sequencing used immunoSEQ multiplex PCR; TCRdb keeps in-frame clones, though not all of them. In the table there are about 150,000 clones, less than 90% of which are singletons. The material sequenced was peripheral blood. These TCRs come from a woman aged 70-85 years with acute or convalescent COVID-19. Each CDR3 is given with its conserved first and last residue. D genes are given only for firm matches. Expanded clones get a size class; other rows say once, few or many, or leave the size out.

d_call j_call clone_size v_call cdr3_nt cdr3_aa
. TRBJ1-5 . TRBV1 TGCACCAGCAGCCAAACCCAAGACAGGGGTTATCAGCCCCAGCATTTT CTSSQTQDRGYQPQHF
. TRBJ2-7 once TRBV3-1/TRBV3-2 TGTGCCAGCAGCCGACCGGGAGCCTACGAGCAGTACTTC CASSRPGAYEQYF
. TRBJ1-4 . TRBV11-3 TGTGCCAGCAGCTTACTCGCAACTAATGAAAAACTGTTTTTT CASSLLATNEKLFF
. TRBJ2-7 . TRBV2 TGTGCCACAAGACTATTCTACGAGCAGTACTTC CATRLFYEQYF
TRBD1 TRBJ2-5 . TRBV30 TGTGCCGGACAGGGATCAGGAGAGACCCAGTACTTC CAGQGSGETQYF
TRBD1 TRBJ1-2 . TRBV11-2 TGTGCCAGCAGCTACAACAGGGGGTCCGCCTATGGCTACACCTTC CASSYNRGSAYGYTF
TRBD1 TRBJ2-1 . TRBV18 TGTGCCAGCACCCGGGACAGGATGGATGAGCAGTTCTTC CASTRDRMDEQFF
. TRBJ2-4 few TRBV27 TGTGCCAGCAGTTTAAGGGGATTAGCCAAAAACATTCAGTACTTC CASSLRGLAKNIQYF
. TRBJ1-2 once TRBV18 TGTGCCAGCTCAACATGGACAGACGATCTTTATGGCTACACCTTC CASSTWTDDLYGYTF
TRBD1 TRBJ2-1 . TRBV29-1 TGCAGCGTCGAAATGGGACAGTTCCTCTCCTACAATGAGCAGTTCTTC CSVEMGQFLSYNEQFF
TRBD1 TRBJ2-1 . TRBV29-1 TGCAGCGTAATCCGTAGGACAGGGACTGAGCAGTTCTTC CSVIRRTGTEQFF
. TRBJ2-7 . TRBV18 TGTGCCAGCTCACCATTCCCAGGCTCCTACGAGCAGTACTTC CASSPFPGSYEQYF
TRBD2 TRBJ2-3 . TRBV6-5 TGTGCCAGCAGCCAACTAGCGGGGGTGAAAGATACGCAGTATTTT CASSQLAGVKDTQYF
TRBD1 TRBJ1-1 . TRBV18 TGTGCCAGCTCACAAACAGGGGGCCAGAACACTGAAGCTTTCTTT CASSQTGGQNTEAFF
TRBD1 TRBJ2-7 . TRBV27 TGTGCCAGCAGTTTCCTCCCTCTGACAGGGGTTCTACACGAGCAGTACTTC CASSFLPLTGVLHEQYF
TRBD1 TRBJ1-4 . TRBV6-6 TGTGCCAGCAGTTATTCGGACAGGGGGTATGAAAAACTGTTTTTT CASSYSDRGYEKLFF
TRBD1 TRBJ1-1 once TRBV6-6 TGTGCCAGCCTGGACAGGGGGCGACGGACTGAAGCTTTCTTT CASLDRGRRTEAFF
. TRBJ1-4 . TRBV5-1 TGCGCCAGCAGCTTGGCGGCAGGGGATGAAAAACTGTTTTTT CASSLAAGDEKLFF
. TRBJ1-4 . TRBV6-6 TGTGCCAGCAGAAATGCTGGCAGTCTAACTAATGAAAAACTGTTTTTT CASRNAGSLTNEKLFF
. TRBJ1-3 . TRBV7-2 TGTGCCAGCAGCCCTAACCAAAACACCATATATTTT CASSPNQNTIYF
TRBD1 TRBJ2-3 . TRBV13 TGTGCCAGCACCAGAAGAGGGGGCGGCGATACGCAGTATTTT CASTRRGGGDTQYF
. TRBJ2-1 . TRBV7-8 TGTGCCAGCAGCTTGGAGAACGCTATCCCCTACAATGAGCAGTTCTTC CASSLENAIPYNEQFF
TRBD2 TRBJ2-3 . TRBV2 TGTGCCAGCTTTAGCGGGGGGCCCGTGGATACGCAGTATTTT CASFSGGPVDTQYF
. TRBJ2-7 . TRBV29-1 TGCAGCGCCCGAGGGATGTTCTCCTACGAGCAGTACTTC CSARGMFSYEQYF
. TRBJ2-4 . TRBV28 TGTGCCAGTCTCTTGGGGGGTGGGTCCAAAAACATTCAGTACTTC CASLLGGGSKNIQYF
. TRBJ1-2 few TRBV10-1 TGCGCCAGCAGTGATACAGGCGACTATGGCTACACCTTC CASSDTGDYGYTF
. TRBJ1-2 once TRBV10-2 TGCGCCACTACCGGGTCGAACTATGGCTACACCTTC CATTGSNYGYTF
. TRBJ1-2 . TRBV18 TGTGCCAGCTCACCAACGCCTGGGCAGGGCTATGGCTACACCTTC CASSPTPGQGYGYTF
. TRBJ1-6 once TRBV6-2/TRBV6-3 TGTGCCAGCAGTTACTCCCTACTTTCAGGCTCACCCCTCCACTTT CASSYSLLSGSPLHF
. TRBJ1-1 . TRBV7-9 TGTGCCAGCAGCGAGATGAGGGACACTGAAGCTTTCTTT CASSEMRDTEAFF
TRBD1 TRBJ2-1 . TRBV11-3 TGTGCCAGCAGCTTAGAGGGGACAGGGGGGAGAAATGAGCAGTTCTTC CASSLEGTGGRNEQFF
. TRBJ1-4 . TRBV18 TGTGCCAGCTCACCGGGGGCAGGAATGAATGAAAAACTGTTTTTT CASSPGAGMNEKLFF
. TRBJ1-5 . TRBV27 TGTGCCAGCAGTTCCTCAGGTCAGCCCCAGCATTTT CASSSSGQPQHF
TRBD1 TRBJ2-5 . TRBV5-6 TGTGCCAGCAGCTTCGGGACAGGAGGGGAGACCCAGTACTTC CASSFGTGGETQYF
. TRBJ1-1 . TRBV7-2 TGTGCCAGCAGCTTAGCGAACGGGAGGGGTGAAGCTTTCTTT CASSLANGRGEAFF
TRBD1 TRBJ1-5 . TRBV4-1 TGCGCCAGCAGCCAAGTCACGACAGGGAATCAGCCCCAGCATTTT CASSQVTTGNQPQHF
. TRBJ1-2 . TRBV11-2 TGTGCCAGCAGCCCAGACAGTCGCTATGGCTACACCTTC CASSPDSRYGYTF
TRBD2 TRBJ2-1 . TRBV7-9 TGTGCCAGCAGCTTAGGGACTAGCTCCTTTTCCTACAATGAGCAGTTCTTC CASSLGTSSFSYNEQFF
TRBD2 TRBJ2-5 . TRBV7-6 TGTGCCAGCAGCTTAGGGGGTAGCGGGGCCCGAGAGACCCAGTACTTC CASSLGGSGARETQYF
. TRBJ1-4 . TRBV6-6 TGTGCCAGCAGTTACGGCCCTGGGGGCGAAAAACTGTTTTTT CASSYGPGGEKLFF
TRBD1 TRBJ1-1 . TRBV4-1 TGCGCCAGCAGACGGGACAGGGAGAACACTGAAGCTTTCTTT CASRRDRENTEAFF
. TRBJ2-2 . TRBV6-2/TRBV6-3 TGTGCCAGCAGTTATTACTCTCTAGCGTCCGGGGAGCTGTTTTTT CASSYYSLASGELFF
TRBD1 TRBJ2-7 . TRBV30 TGTGCCTGGTCGACAGGGCGAGTCTACGAGCAGTACTTC CAWSTGRVYEQYF
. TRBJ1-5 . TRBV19 TGTGCCAGTTGTGTCGAGAGCAATCAGCCCCAGCATTTT CASCVESNQPQHF
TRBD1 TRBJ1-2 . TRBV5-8 TGTGCCAGCAGCTCCAGGGGGCATGATGGCTACACCTTC CASSSRGHDGYTF